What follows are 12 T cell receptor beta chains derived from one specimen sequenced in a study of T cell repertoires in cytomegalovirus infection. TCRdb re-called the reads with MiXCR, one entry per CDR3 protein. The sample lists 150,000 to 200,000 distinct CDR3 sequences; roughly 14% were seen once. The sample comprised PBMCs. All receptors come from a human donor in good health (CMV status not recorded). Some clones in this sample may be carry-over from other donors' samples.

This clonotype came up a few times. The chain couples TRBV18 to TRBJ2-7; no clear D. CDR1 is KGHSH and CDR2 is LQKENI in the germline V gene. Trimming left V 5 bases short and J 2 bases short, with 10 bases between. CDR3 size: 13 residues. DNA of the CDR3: TGTGCCAGCTCAGTGGGCCTAGCCTACGAGCAGTACTTC. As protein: CASSVGLAYEQYF.

DNA of the CDR3: TGTGCCAGCAGTGTACAAAGAACTGAAGCTTTCTTT. Protein: CASSVQRTEAFF. V and J are TRBV2 and TRBJ1-1; D gene uncertain. The V end lost 4 bases, the J end lost 5 bases, and 8 bases lay between the germline ends. Germline V gene data show CDR1 as SNHLY and CDR2 as FYNNEI. This CDR3 spans 12 amino acids. Using reference TRBV2 and TRBJ1-1 for the parts outside the CDR3, the full variable domain is EPEVTQTPSHQVTQMGQEVILRCVPISNHLYFYWYRQILGQKVEFLVSFYNNEISEKSEIFDDQFSVERPDGSNFTLKIRSTKLEDSAMYFCASSVQRTEAFFGQGTRLTVV.

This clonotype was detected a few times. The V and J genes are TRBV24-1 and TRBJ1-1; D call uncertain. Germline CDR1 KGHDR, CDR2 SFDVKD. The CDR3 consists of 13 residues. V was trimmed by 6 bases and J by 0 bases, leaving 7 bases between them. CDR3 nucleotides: TGTGCCACCAGTTCCGCAATGAACACTGAAGCTTTCTTT. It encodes CATSSAMNTEAFF.

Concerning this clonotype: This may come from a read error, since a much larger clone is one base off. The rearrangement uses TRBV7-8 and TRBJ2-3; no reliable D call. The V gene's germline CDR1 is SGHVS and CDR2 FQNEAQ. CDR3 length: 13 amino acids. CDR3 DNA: TGTGCCAGCAGCCCTCTTGGCACAGATATGCAGTATTTT. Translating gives CASSPLGTDMQYF.

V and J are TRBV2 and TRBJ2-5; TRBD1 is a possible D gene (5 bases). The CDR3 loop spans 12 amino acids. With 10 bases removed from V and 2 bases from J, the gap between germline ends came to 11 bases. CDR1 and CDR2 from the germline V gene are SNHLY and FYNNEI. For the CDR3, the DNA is TGTGCCACTTCAAGGGGTCAAGAGACCCAGTACTTC. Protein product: CATSRGQETQYF.

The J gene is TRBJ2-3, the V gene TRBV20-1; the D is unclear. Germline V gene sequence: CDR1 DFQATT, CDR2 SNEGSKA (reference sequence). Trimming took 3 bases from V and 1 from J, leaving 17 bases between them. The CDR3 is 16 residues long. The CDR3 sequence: CSASAILRSGTDTQYF. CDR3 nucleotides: TGCAGTGCTAGCGCTATACTTAGATCCGGCACAGATACGCAGTATTTT.

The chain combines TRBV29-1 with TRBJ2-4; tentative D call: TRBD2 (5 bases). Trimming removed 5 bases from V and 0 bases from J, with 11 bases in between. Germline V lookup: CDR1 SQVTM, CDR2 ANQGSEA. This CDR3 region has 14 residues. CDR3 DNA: TGCAGCGTTACTAGTCCTCTAGCCAAAAACATTCAGTACTTC. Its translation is CSVTSPLAKNIQYF.

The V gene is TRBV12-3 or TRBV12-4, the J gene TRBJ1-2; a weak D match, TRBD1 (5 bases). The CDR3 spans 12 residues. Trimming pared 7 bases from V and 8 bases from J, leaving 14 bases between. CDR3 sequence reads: CASTQGASGYTF. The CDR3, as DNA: TGTGCCAGCACCCAGGGAGCGTCGGGCTACACCTTC.

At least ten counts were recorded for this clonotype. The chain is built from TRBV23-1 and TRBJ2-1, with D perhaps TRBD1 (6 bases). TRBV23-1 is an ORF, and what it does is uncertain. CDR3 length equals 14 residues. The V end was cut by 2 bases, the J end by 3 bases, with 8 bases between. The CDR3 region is CASSQGGDYNEQFF. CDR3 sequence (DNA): TGCGCCAGCAGTCAAGGGGGCGACTACAATGAGCAGTTCTTC.

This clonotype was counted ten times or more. In DNA form, the CDR3 reads TGTGCCAGCAGCTCACAGACTGGACTAGCCCGTGGGCAGTTCTTC. Translation: CASSSQTGLARGQFF. The rearrangement links TRBV7-2 to TRBJ2-1; 8 nucleotides match TRBD2. The CDR3 covers 15 residues. Germline CDR1 is SGHTA and CDR2 is FQGNSA. J lost 12 bases, V lost 4 bases, and 14 bases had no gene match.

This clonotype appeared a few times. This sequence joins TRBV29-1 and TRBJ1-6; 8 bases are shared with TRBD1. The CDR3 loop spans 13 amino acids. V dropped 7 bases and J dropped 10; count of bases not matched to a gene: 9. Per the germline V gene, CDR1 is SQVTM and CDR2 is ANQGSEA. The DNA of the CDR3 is TGCAGCGCCCGACAGGGGAAAGGGTCACCCCTCCACTTT. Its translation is CSARQGKGSPLHF.

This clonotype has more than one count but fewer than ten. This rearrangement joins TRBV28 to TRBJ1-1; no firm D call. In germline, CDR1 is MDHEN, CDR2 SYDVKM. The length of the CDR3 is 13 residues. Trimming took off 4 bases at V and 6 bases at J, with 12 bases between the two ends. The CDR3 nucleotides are TGTGCCAGCAGTTCGGCGGACGTCTCTGAAGCTTTCTTT. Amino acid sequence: CASSSADVSEAFF.